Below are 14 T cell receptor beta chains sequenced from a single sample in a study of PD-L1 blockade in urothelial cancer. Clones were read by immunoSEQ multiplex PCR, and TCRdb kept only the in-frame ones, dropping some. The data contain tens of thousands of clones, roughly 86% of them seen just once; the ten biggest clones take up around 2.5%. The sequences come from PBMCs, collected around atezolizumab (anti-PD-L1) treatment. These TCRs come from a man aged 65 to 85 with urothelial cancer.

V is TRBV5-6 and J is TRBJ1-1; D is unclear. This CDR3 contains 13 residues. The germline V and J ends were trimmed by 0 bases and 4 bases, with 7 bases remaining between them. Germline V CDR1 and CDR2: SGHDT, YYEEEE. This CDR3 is CASSLEGATEAFF. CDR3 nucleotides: TGTGCCAGCAGCTTGGAGGGAGCCACTGAAGCTTTCTTT.

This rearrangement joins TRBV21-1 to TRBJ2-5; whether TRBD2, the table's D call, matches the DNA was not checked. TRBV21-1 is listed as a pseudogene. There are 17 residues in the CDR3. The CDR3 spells CASSKVSRGRLKETQYF. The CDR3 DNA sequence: TGTGCCAGCAGCAAAGTATCGCGGGGTCGCCTAAAAGAGACCCAGTACTTC.

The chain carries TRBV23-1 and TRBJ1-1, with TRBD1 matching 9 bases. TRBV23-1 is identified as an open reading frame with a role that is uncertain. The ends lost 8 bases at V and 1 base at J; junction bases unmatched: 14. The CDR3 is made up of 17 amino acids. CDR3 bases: TGCGCCAGCTCCAGCCGGGACAGGGTTTGGGCGAACACTGAAGCTTTCTTT. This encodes CASSSRDRVWANTEAFF.

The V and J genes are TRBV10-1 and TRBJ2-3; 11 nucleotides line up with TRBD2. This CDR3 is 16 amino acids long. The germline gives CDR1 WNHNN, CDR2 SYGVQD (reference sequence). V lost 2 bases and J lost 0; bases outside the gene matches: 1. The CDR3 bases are TGCGCCAGCAGTGAGGGGACTAGCGGTAGCACAGATACGCAGTATTTT. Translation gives CASSEGTSGSTDTQYF.

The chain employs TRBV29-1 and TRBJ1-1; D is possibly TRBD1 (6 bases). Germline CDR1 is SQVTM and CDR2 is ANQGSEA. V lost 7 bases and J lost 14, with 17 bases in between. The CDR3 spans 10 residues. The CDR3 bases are TGCAGCGCCGGACAGTTTTCGTACTTCTTT. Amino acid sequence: CSAGQFSYFF.

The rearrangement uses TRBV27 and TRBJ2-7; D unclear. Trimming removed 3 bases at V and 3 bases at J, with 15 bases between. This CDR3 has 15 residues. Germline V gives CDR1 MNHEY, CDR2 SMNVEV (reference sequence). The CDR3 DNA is TGTGCCAGCAGTTTTTCTCTCCCCCGCGGCTACGAGCAGTACTTC. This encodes CASSFSLPRGYEQYF.

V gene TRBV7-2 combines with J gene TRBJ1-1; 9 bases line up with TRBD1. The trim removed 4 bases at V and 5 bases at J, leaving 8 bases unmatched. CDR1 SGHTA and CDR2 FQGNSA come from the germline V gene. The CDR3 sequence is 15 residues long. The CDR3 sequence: CASSSTQGARTEAFF. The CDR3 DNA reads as TGTGCCAGCAGCTCCACACAGGGGGCGCGTACTGAAGCTTTCTTT.

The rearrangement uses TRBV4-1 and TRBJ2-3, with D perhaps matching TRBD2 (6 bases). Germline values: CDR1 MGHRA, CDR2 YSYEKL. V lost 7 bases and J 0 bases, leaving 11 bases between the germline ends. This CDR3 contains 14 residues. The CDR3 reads CASKRAASTDTQYF. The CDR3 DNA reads TGCGCCAGCAAGCGGGCGGCTAGCACAGATACGCAGTATTTT.

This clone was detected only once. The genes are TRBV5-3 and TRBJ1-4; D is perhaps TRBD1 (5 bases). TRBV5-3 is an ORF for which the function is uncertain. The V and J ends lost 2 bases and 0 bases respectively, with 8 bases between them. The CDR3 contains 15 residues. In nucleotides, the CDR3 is TGTGCCAGAAGCTTTCAGGGAACAACTAATGAAAAACTGTTTTTT. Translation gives CARSFQGTTNEKLFF.

For the CDR3, the DNA is TGTGCCAGTAGTCTCTCGGGGGATACGCAGTATTTT. Translated, it gives CASSLSGDTQYF. The gene calls are TRBV19 and TRBJ2-3; weak D call: TRBD2 (5 bases). The CDR3 loop spans 12 amino acids. Germline CDR1 and CDR2: LNHDA and SQIVND (reference sequence). Trimming shortened V by 5 bases and J by 6 bases, and 9 bases separated the two germline ends.

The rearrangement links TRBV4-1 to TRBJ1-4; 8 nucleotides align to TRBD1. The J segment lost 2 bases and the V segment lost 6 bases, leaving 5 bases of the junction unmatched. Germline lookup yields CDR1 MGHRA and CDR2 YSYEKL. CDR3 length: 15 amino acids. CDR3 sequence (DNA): TGCGCCAGCAGATGGACAGGGCTGACTAATGAAAAACTGTTTTTT. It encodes CASRWTGLTNEKLFF.

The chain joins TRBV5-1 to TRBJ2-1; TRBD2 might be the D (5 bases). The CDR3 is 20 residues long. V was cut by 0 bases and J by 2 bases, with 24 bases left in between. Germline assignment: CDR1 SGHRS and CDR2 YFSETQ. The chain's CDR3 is CASSLGIERFPPRAYNEQFF. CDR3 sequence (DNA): TGCGCCAGCAGCTTGGGTATAGAGCGGTTCCCTCCCCGAGCCTACAATGAGCAGTTCTTC.

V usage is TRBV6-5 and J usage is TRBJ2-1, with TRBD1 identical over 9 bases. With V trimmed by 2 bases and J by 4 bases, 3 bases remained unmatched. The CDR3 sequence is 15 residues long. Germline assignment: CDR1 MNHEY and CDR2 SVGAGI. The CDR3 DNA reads TGTGCCAGCAGTTACACGGGACAGGGATACAATGAGCAGTTCTTC. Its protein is CASSYTGQGYNEQFF.

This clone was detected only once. The CDR3 nucleotides are TGTGCCATCAGTCCGGCCAGCCAGGCCTATGGCTACACCTTC. Translating it yields CAISPASQAYGYTF. This chain joins TRBV10-3 and TRBJ1-2, with D uncertain. V lost 5 bases and J lost 4, with 14 bases in between. CDR1 ENHRY and CDR2 SYGVKD come from the germline V gene. The CDR3 length is 14 residues.